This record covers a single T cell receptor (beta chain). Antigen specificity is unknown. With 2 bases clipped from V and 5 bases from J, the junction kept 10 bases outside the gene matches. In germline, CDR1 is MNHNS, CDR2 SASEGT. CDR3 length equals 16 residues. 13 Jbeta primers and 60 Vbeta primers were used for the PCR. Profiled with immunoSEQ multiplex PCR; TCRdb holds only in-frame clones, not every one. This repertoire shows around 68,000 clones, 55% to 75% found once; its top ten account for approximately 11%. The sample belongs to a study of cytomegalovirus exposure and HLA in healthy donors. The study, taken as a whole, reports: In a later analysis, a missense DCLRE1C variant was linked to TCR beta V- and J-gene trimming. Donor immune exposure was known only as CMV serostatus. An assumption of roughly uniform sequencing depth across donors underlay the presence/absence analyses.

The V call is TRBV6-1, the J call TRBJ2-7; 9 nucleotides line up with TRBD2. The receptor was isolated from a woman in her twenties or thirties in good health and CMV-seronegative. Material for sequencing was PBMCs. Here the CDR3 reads CASSENRIAGVDEQYF. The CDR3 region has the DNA TGTGCCAGCAGTGAAAATCGGATAGCGGGGGTGGACGAGCAGTACTTC.